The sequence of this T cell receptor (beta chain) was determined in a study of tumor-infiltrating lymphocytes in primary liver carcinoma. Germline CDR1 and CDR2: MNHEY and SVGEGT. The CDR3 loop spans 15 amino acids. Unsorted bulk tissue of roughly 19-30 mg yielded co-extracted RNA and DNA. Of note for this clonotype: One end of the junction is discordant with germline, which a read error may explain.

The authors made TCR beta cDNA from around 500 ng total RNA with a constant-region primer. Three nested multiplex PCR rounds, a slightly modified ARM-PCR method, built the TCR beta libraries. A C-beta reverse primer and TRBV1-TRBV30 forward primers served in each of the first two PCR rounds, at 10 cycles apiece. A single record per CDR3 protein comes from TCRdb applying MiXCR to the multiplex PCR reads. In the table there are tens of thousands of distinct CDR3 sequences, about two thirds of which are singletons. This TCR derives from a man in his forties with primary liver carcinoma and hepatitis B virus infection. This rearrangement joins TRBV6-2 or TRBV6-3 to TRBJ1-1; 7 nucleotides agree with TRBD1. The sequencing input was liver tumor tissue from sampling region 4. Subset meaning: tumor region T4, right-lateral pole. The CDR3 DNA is TGTGCCGGCAGGGGGGCGGCTCTCCGGAACACTGAAGCTTTCTTT. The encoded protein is CAGRGAALRNTEAFF.